The clone carrying this TCR beta chain was picked up one time. The antigen remains unidentified. This clone may be a read error of a much larger clone one base away. The CDR3 sequence is 14 residues long. Germline V lookup: CDR1 SGHTA, CDR2 FQGTGA. The data originate from a study of shared clonotypes between healthy human individuals. Notes on the study in general: Exclusively blood specimens were collected; tissue repertoires likely differ.

Unsorted PBMC samples were amplified in replicate PCRs containing around 300 ng DNA, tens of thousands of T cell genomes. TCRdb's table, derived via immunoSEQ multiplex PCR, lists solely in-frame clones and lacks some. The top ten clones hold 10% to 15% of a sample with fewer than 650,000 clones, 76% of them seen once. The sample comprised PBMCs. This receptor was obtained from a woman aged 40 to 50 in good health. Some clones in this sample may be carry-over from other donors' samples. This chain joins TRBV7-3 and TRBJ1-2; tentatively, D is TRBD1 (5 bases). The CDR3 DNA is TGTGCCAGCAGCTTATCAGGGTCGGACTATGGCCACACCTTC. Translated: CASSLSGSDYGHTF.